These 12 T cell receptor beta chains were sequenced from one sample in a study of shared clonotypes between healthy human individuals. CD45RO negativity and positive selection for CCR7 defined naive CD8 cells, a population that excluded terminally differentiated effector memory CD45RA+ cells. Profiling relied on immunoSEQ multiplex PCR, and the TCRdb table lists in-frame clones only, not all of them. This table holds about 820,000 clones, approximately 92% found once. Sequencing was carried out using naive CD8+ T cells sorted from blood. These receptors came from a man aged 30 to 39 in good health.

J is TRBJ2-5 and V is TRBV23-1, with a possible D match to TRBD2 (5 bases). TRBV23-1 is reported as an ORF; its role is uncertain. V was pared by 3 bases and J by 1 base, with 18 bases between. The CDR3 extends over 17 amino acids. CDR3 region: CASSHPPGGEGQETQYF. CDR3 sequence (DNA): TGCGCCAGCAGTCACCCCCCCGGCGGAGAGGGCCAAGAGACCCAGTACTTC.

V gene TRBV7-9 combines with J gene TRBJ2-3; 9 nucleotides line up with TRBD2. The junction had 8 bases not matched to a gene; V was cut back by 2 bases and J by 2 bases. This CDR3 has 17 residues. Looked up from germline, CDR1 is SEHNR and CDR2 is FQNEAQ (reference sequence). The CDR3 here is CASSLSGRRTNTDTQYF. The CDR3 DNA follows: TGTGCCAGCAGCTTAAGCGGGAGGAGGACCAACACAGATACGCAGTATTTT. Full variable domain (rest looked up from reference TRBV7-9 and TRBJ2-3): DTGVSQNPRHKITKRGQNVTFRCDPISEHNRLYWYRQTLGQGPEFLTYFQNEAQLEKSRLLSDRFSAERPKGSFSTLEIQRTEQGDSAMYLCASSLSGRRTNTDTQYFGPGTRLTVL.

The chain links TRBV4-2 to TRBJ2-2; 7 bases match TRBD1. This CDR3 is 16 amino acids long. Germline V gives CDR1 LGHNA, CDR2 YNFKEQ. J was trimmed by 4 bases and V by 0 bases; bases with no gene match: 5. The CDR3, as DNA: TGTGCCAGCAGCCAAGAAAAATCAGGGGGCACCGGGGAGCTGTTTTTT. Protein product: CASSQEKSGGTGELFF.

This sequence joins TRBV27 and TRBJ2-7; D unresolved. V lost 4 bases and J lost 2, with 9 bases in between. This CDR3 spans 13 amino acids. Germline V gives CDR1 MNHEY, CDR2 SMNVEV (reference sequence). The CDR3 loop is CASSYSTAYEQYF. The CDR3 nucleotides read TGTGCCAGCAGTTACTCAACAGCCTACGAGCAGTACTTC.

The chain joins TRBV14 to TRBJ2-7; 9 nucleotides line up with TRBD1. Germline CDR1 and CDR2: SGHDN and FVKESK. The length of the CDR3 is 15 residues. The ends lost 4 bases at V and 5 bases at J; junction bases unmatched: 9. The CDR3 DNA reads as TGTGCCAGCAGCCCCACCGGGACAGGGTTCAACGAGCAGTACTTC. It encodes CASSPTGTGFNEQYF.

In its sample, this clone was seen once. The rearrangement uses TRBV11-2 and TRBJ2-3; D gene uncertain. The V gene's germline CDR1 is SGHAT and CDR2 FQNNGV. The ends were cut back, 1 base at V and 0 bases at J, with 11 bases in the middle. This CDR3 has 16 residues. CDR3 region: CASSLGKMPSTDTQYF. The CDR3 DNA follows: TGTGCCAGCAGCTTAGGGAAGATGCCTAGCACAGATACGCAGTATTTT.

The chain joins TRBV11-3 to TRBJ2-7; D might be TRBD2 (6 bases). V gave up 1 base and J gave up 3 bases, with 13 bases separating them. Germline V lookup: CDR1 SGHNT, CDR2 YENEEA. This CDR3 has 15 residues. The CDR3 sequence is CASSLGAGYLYEQYF. The CDR3 DNA reads as TGTGCCAGCAGCTTAGGGGCGGGATACCTCTACGAGCAGTACTTC.

The gene calls are TRBV11-2 and TRBJ2-1; TRBD2 matches at 9 bases. Per germline, CDR1 SGHAT and CDR2 FQNNGV. V lost 4 bases to trimming and J lost 0 bases; unmatched junction nucleotides: 4. The CDR3 is 16 amino acids. CDR3 DNA sequence: TGTGCCAGCAGCTGGCGACTAGCGGACTCCTACAATGAGCAGTTCTTC. Its protein product is CASSWRLADSYNEQFF.

This chain connects TRBV27 to TRBJ2-1, with a weak D call TRBD1 (5 bases). V dropped 3 bases and J dropped 8 bases, with 11 bases sitting between them. Germline values: CDR1 MNHEY, CDR2 SMNVEV (reference sequence). This CDR3 region has 13 residues. CDR3 sequence reads: CASSLTWGDEQFF. CDR3 bases: TGTGCCAGCAGTTTGACTTGGGGCGATGAGCAGTTCTTC.

The chain is built from TRBV14 and TRBJ1-1; 7 bases are a match to TRBD1. Germline V gene lookup returns CDR1 SGHDN and CDR2 FVKESK. CDR3 size: 15 residues. J was trimmed by 0 bases and V by 3 bases; bases with no gene match: 4. The CDR3 sequence: CASSQVQGVNTEAFF. As DNA, the CDR3 is TGTGCCAGCAGCCAGGTGCAGGGGGTGAACACTGAAGCTTTCTTT.

The chain has TRBV9 and TRBJ2-7; D gene uncertain. The CDR3 is made up of 13 amino acids. Trimming cost V 0 bases and J 3 bases, with 7 bases left between them. Germline V gene sequence: CDR1 SGDLS, CDR2 YYNGEE. The CDR3 DNA follows: TGTGCCAGCAGCGTAGACGGGCTCTACGAGCAGTACTTC. Translation: CASSVDGLYEQYF.

This clone has just one count. J is TRBJ2-2 and V is TRBV15; D gene unclear. The V end lost 3 bases, the J end lost 9 bases, and 14 bases lay between the germline ends. The CDR3 length is 14 residues. Germline V gene data show CDR1 as LNHNV and CDR2 as YYDKDF (reference sequence). This chain's CDR3 is CATSRAHGVRELFF. CDR3 sequence (DNA): TGTGCCACCAGCAGGGCCCATGGGGTCCGGGAGCTGTTTTTT.